This TCR beta chain was retrieved from a study of T-cell memory formation after mild COVID-19. TCRdb called the 5' RACE reads again in MiXCR, with one record for every CDR3 protein. Among 200,000 or so distinct CDR3 sequences listed, around 9.1% were seen once. The CDR3 contains 13 residues. Deletions cut 3 bases from V and 2 bases from J, with 6 bases between. This clonotype was observed many times. The sequenced sample was PBMCs or a T cell subset sorted from them (not recorded which). This TCR was sampled from a young man who had mild COVID-19 (a few samples of this study predate the infection). Cell type and time point are not known. The gene calls are TRBV12-3 or TRBV12-4 and TRBJ2-3; D is ambiguous. The CDR3 bases are TGTGCCAGCAGTTTGTCCTCCACAGATACGCAGTATTTT. This sequence encodes CASSLSSTDTQYF.